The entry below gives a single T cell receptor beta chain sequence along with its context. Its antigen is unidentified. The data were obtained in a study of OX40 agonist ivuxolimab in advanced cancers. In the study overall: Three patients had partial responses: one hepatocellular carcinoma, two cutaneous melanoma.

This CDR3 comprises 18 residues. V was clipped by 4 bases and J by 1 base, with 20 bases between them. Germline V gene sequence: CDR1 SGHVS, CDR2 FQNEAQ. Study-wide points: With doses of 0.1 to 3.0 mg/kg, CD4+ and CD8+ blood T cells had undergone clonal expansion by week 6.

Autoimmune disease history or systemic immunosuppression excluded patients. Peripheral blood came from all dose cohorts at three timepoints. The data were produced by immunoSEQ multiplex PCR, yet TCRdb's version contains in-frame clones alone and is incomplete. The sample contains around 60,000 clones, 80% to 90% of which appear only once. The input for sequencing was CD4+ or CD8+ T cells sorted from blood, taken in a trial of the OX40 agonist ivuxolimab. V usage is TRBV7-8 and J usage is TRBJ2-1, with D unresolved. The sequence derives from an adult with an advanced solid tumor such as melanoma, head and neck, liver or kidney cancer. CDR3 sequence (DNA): TGTGCCAGCAGCTCCGCGCCCCGCAATCCGGTGTCCTACAATGAGCAGTTCTTC. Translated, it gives CASSSAPRNPVSYNEQFF. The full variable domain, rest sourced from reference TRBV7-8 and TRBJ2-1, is GAGVSQSPRYKVAKRGQDVALRCDPISGHVSLFWYQQALGQGPEFLTYFQNEAQLDKSGLPSDRFFAERPEGSVSTLKIQRTQQEDSAVYLCASSSAPRNPVSYNEQFFGPGTRLTVL.